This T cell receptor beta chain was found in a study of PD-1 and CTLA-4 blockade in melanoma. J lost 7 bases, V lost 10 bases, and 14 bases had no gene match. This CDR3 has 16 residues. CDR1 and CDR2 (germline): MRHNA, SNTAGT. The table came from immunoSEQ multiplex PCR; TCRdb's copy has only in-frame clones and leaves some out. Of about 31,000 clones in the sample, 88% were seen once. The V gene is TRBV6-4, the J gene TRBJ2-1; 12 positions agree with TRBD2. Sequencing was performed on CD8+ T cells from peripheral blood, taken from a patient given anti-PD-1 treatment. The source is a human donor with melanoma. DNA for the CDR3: TGTGCCACATCGGGGATAGCTAGCGGGGGGGCAAATGAGCAGTTCTTC. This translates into CATSGIASGGANEQFF.